This T cell receptor (beta chain) came from a study of shared clonotypes between healthy human individuals. Study-level information: The study drew on two women and a few men aged 18 to 49 as donors. Points from the study as a whole: Sequencing depth was expected to affect clonotype sharing among donors. Despite large depth, sorted-subset datasets appeared incompletely sequenced.

Terminally differentiated effector memory CD45RA+ cells were excluded from the naive CD8 cells, which were CD45RO-negative and positively selected for CCR7. The junction had 4 bases not matched to a gene; V was cut back by 4 bases and J by 2 bases. Germline V gene lookup returns CDR1 MNHEY and CDR2 SMNVEV (reference sequence). This CDR3 comprises 15 residues. A remark on this clone: Antigen specificity is unknown.

The data were produced by immunoSEQ multiplex PCR, yet TCRdb's version contains in-frame clones alone and is incomplete. In the table there are roughly 850,000 clones, approximately 96% of which are singletons. This sequence joins TRBV27 and TRBJ2-7; 11 bases map to TRBD2. The sample taken for sequencing was naive CD8+ T cells sorted from blood. The sequence derives from a man aged 25-45 years in good health. In nucleotides, the CDR3 is TGTGCCAGCAGTTGGGGACTAGCGGAAACCTACGAGCAGTACTTC. It is translated as CASSWGLAETYEQYF.